Each of the 11 T cell receptor beta chains below was sequenced from the same sample in a study of blood T cell repertoires in COVID-19. The table came from immunoSEQ multiplex PCR; TCRdb's copy has only in-frame clones and leaves some out. Seen here are about 120,000 clones, approximately 85% observed once, and the top ten hold about an eighth. The sample comprised peripheral blood. These receptors were obtained from a human donor in a cohort sampled during active COVID-19.

The J gene is TRBJ2-1, the V gene TRBV2; D is perhaps TRBD1 (6 bases). Germline V gene lookup returns CDR1 SNHLY and CDR2 FYNNEI. CDR3 length: 13 residues. Trimming took off 4 bases at V and 9 bases at J, with 13 bases between the two ends. In DNA, the CDR3 is TGTGCCAGCAGTGGGGGGCTTGGCGGTGAGCAGTTCTTC. It is translated as CASSGGLGGEQFF.

The chain carries TRBV27 and TRBJ2-7; 12 bases are a match to TRBD2. Unmatched junction bases numbered 4, after V lost 5 bases and J lost 2 bases. Germline-derived CDR1 and CDR2 are MNHEY and SMNVEV (reference sequence). CDR3 length: 15 residues. As DNA, the CDR3 is TGTGCCAGCAGTGCTAGCGGGGGGGCTCCCTACGAGCAGTACTTC. Amino acids: CASSASGGAPYEQYF.

The chain recombines TRBV7-2 with TRBJ2-1; possibly TRBD2 for D (6 bases). The length of the CDR3 is 15 residues. Germline CDR1 SGHTA, CDR2 FQGNSA. V was shortened by 3 bases and J by 2 bases, with 11 bases between the two germline ends. CDR3 coding DNA: TGTGCCAGCAGCTTTACCAGGGAGGCCTACAATGAGCAGTTCTTC. Translation gives CASSFTREAYNEQFF.

The chain recombines TRBV15 with TRBJ2-1, with 15 bases fitting TRBD2. The germline V gene encodes CDR1 LNHNV and CDR2 YYDKDF (reference sequence). J lost 7 bases, V lost 0 bases, and 7 bases had no gene match. The CDR3 totals 18 residues. CDR3 in DNA: TGTGCCACCAGCAGAGACCCTGGACTAGCGGGGGGGCGAAATGAGCAGTTCTTC. It codes for CATSRDPGLAGGRNEQFF.

The chain has TRBV28 and TRBJ2-2; possibly TRBD1 for D (5 bases). The CDR3 consists of 17 residues. V lost 3 bases and J 0 bases, leaving 14 bases between the germline ends. Per germline, CDR1 MDHEN and CDR2 SYDVKM. Written as DNA, the CDR3 is TGTGCCAGCAGTTTGTTTATAGGGGCTTCGAACACCGGGGAGCTGTTTTTT. Translation: CASSLFIGASNTGELFF. The variable domain in full, with the rest retrieved from reference TRBV28 and TRBJ2-2, is DVKVTQSSRYLVKRTGEKVFLECVQDMDHENMFWYRQDPGLGLRLIYFSYDVKMKEKGDIPEGYSVSREKKERFSLILESASTNQTSMYLCASSLFIGASNTGELFFGEGSRLTVL.

The chain is built from TRBV19 and TRBJ2-1; 9 bases fit TRBD2. Trimming removed 3 bases from V and 9 bases from J; junction bases left unmatched: 9. Germline CDR1 LNHDA, CDR2 SQIVND (reference sequence). This CDR3 has 15 amino acids. The CDR3 sequence is CASSISAGGLGEQFF. CDR3 nucleotide sequence: TGTGCCAGTAGTATTTCGGCGGGGGGGCTTGGTGAGCAGTTCTTC.

This clone was picked up one time. The J gene is TRBJ2-1, the V gene TRBV6-2 or TRBV6-3; possibly TRBD2 for D (5 bases). V dropped 2 bases and J dropped 9 bases, with 11 bases sitting between them. The germline gives CDR1 MNHEY, CDR2 SVGEGT. This CDR3 spans 13 amino acids. The CDR3 reads CASSYPTRGEQFF. The CDR3 DNA is TGTGCCAGCAGTTACCCAACCCGGGGTGAGCAGTTCTTC.

The chain joins TRBV5-1 to TRBJ2-5; 10 nucleotides line up with TRBD2. CDR1 and CDR2 (germline): SGHRS, YFSETQ. With 4 bases clipped from V and 2 bases from J, the junction kept 14 bases outside the gene matches. The CDR3 spans 18 residues. CDR3 loop: CASSPGASGGPHQETQYF. The DNA for the CDR3 is TGCGCCAGCAGCCCTGGTGCTAGCGGGGGCCCCCATCAAGAGACCCAGTACTTC.

This clone was counted a single time. The CDR3 coding sequence is TGTGCCAGCAGACCACAGGGGGCGTTAGGGCAGCCCCAGCATTTT. Translating gives CASRPQGALGQPQHF. This chain uses TRBV7-8 with TRBJ1-5, with 9 bases identical to TRBD1. Looked up from germline, CDR1 is SGHVS and CDR2 is FQNEAQ. The CDR3 loop spans 15 amino acids. The V gene end was trimmed by 6 bases and the J gene end by 7 bases; junction bases not matched to a gene: 10.

This clone was counted between two and nine times. The chain couples TRBV4-1 to TRBJ1-5, with TRBD1 matching 7 bases. The CDR3 is made up of 15 amino acids. After removal of 1 base from V and 3 bases from J, the junction contained 3 bases not matched to a gene. Germline lookup yields CDR1 MGHRA and CDR2 YSYEKL. In DNA, the CDR3 is TGCGCCAGCAGCCAAGTGACAGGGAACAATCAGCCCCAGCATTTT. Translated: CASSQVTGNNQPQHF.

The gene calls are TRBV10-3 and TRBJ2-1; 7 bases fit TRBD1. The CDR3 is 12 residues long. V shed 10 bases and J 3 bases; nucleotides not matched to a gene: 3. CDR1 is ENHRY, CDR2 SYGVKD, per germline. This CDR3 reads CATWDSYNEQFF. CDR3 coding DNA: TGTGCCACCTGGGACAGCTACAATGAGCAGTTCTTC.